This entry describes one T cell receptor (beta chain). Its matching antigen is unknown. The CDR3 is 15 amino acids. Per germline, CDR1 SEHNR and CDR2 FQNEAQ (reference sequence). The V gene lost 5 bases and the J gene lost 2 bases, with 15 bases spanning the gap. The data were obtained in a study of T cell responses to AZD1222 COVID-19 vaccine. Study information: Both about-4-week and about-12-week second-dose recipients were combined.

Study-level findings and limits: Spike was spanned by vaccine-associated CD4 TCRs, with dominance at 160-218 and 743-854. No day 14 peak samples; only post-peak repertoires were characterized.

TCRdb's table, derived via immunoSEQ multiplex PCR, lists solely in-frame clones and lacks some. The table lists about 140,000 clones, about 92% of them singletons. The chain has TRBV7-9 and TRBJ1-2, with D possibly TRBD1 on 6 matching bases. The TCR comes from an adult in good health. The material was peripheral blood, obtained on day 0 of AZD1222 vaccination. This chain's CDR3 is CASSPRDTQNYGYTF. The CDR3 DNA is TGTGCCAGCAGCCCGCGGGACACCCAAAACTATGGCTACACCTTC.